The subject of this entry is one TCR beta chain. The antigen is undetermined. Germline-derived CDR1 and CDR2 are GTSNPN and SVGIG (reference sequence). The V end lost 4 bases, the J end lost 5 bases, and 17 bases lay between the germline ends. This CDR3 contains 14 residues. The time point is: week 23, last vaccination. The investigators gave 300 ug of mutant IDH1 20-mer peptide in each vaccine dose, together with topical imiquimod. Measured with immunoSEQ multiplex PCR; TCRdb has only the in-frame clones, and not every one. Here the sample spans tens of thousands of clones, about 75% being singletons. The data are from a study of a mutant IDH1 vaccine in newly diagnosed glioma. Whole-study context: Those enrolled had earlier been treated with radiotherapy, temozolomide, or both, mostly both.

Broader study findings: The study observed vaccine-induced immune responses in just over 90% of patients.

The source of this sequence is a man between 45 and 60 years old with glioma. The rearrangement links TRBV30 to TRBJ2-5; D might be TRBD2 (5 bases). Sequenced here: PBMCs, sampled from a glioma patient whose treatment included an IDH1 peptide vaccine. The CDR3 is CAWTAQEVGETQYF. The CDR3 DNA follows: TGTGCCTGGACCGCCCAGGAGGTCGGGGAGACCCAGTACTTC.